These 16 T cell receptor beta chains were all obtained from the same sample, sequenced in a study of blood T cell repertoires in COVID-19. Using immunoSEQ multiplex PCR, the repertoire was profiled, and TCRdb retains in-frame clones only, with some absent. The sample yields about 290,000 clones, 89% seen once. Specimen: PBMCs or T cells enriched from blood (not recorded which). These receptors came from a woman aged 40 to 55 who had recovered from COVID-19.

The chain recombines TRBV7-3 with TRBJ2-3; D gene uncertain. The V end lost 2 bases, the J end lost 6 bases, and 9 bases lay between the germline ends. In germline, CDR1 is SGHTA, CDR2 FQGTGA. The CDR3 covers 13 residues. The CDR3 DNA reads TGTGCCAGCAGCTTAGGTGCGAGGGATACGCAGTATTTT. It translates to CASSLGARDTQYF.

The V gene is TRBV7-2, the J gene TRBJ2-7; tentatively, D is TRBD1 (6 bases). Germline CDR1 is SGHTA and CDR2 is FQGNSA. The CDR3 is 16 residues long. V lost 4 bases and J lost 2, with 18 bases in between. This CDR3 is CASSSGLGRGAYEQYF. The CDR3 nucleotides read TGTGCCAGCAGCTCCGGGTTAGGCAGGGGCGCCTACGAGCAGTACTTC.

This clone was counted between two and nine times. V usage is TRBV5-4 and J usage is TRBJ2-3; TRBD2 matches at 9 bases. Trimming at V came to 4 bases and at J to 0 bases, leaving 6 bases not matched to a gene. This CDR3 spans 16 amino acids. Germline CDR1 is SGHNT and CDR2 is YYREEE (reference sequence). The CDR3 nucleotides are TGTGCCAGCAGCCCAGCGGGGGGCAGTAGCACAGATACGCAGTATTTT. Amino acid sequence: CASSPAGGSSTDTQYF.

The chain's CDR3 is CASSLQKPDRVSSYNSPLHF. The CDR3 DNA reads as TGTGCCAGCAGTTTACAAAAACCAGACAGGGTTAGCTCCTATAATTCACCCCTCCACTTT. This chain connects TRBV27 to TRBJ1-6, with 7 bases that match TRBD1. Germline CDR1 and CDR2: MNHEY and SMNVEV (reference sequence). With 2 bases clipped from V and 0 bases from J, the junction kept 13 bases outside the gene matches. CDR3 length equals 20 residues.

This clone was picked up one time. V is TRBV7-2 and J is TRBJ2-1; 16 nucleotides line up with TRBD2. J gave up 8 bases and V 3 bases, and 13 bases lay outside the gene matches. The CDR3 loop spans 19 amino acids. CDR1 is SGHTA and CDR2 is FQGNSA in the germline V gene. CDR3 in amino acids: CASSFSGTSGRAKLDEQFF. CDR3 in DNA: TGTGCCAGCAGCTTCTCCGGGACTAGCGGGAGGGCCAAGTTGGATGAGCAGTTCTTC.

The rearrangement joins TRBV24-1 to TRBJ2-5; tentative D call: TRBD2 (6 bases). This CDR3 contains 12 residues. V dropped 5 bases and J dropped 5 bases, with 8 bases sitting between them. Germline V lookup: CDR1 KGHDR, CDR2 SFDVKD. CDR3 amino acids: CATSGSGETQYF. The CDR3 nucleotides are TGTGCCACCAGTGGGAGCGGGGAGACCCAGTACTTC.

This clone was recorded a few times. This rearrangement joins TRBV6-1 to TRBJ1-2, with D perhaps TRBD1 (5 bases). With 1 base removed from V and 7 bases from J, the gap between germline ends came to 16 bases. There are 15 residues in the CDR3. CDR1 and CDR2 (germline): MNHNS, SASEGT. CDR3 in amino acids: CASSEEVRVWVGYTF. The CDR3 DNA is TGTGCCAGCAGTGAAGAAGTCAGGGTATGGGTTGGCTACACCTTC.

The genes are TRBV5-1 and TRBJ1-5; tentative D call: TRBD1 (6 bases). V was cut by 2 bases and J by 6 bases, with 12 bases left in between. Per the germline V gene, CDR1 is SGHRS and CDR2 is YFSETQ. This CDR3 is built from 14 residues. Here the CDR3 reads CASSLGGTGQPQHF. In nucleotides, the CDR3 is TGCGCCAGCAGCTTAGGGGGAACGGGTCAGCCCCAGCATTTT.

The chain employs TRBV18 and TRBJ2-1, with D tentatively TRBD2 (5 bases). Germline V gene sequence: CDR1 KGHSH, CDR2 LQKENI. The V end lost 8 bases, the J end lost 6 bases, and 20 bases lay between the germline ends. The CDR3 runs 15 residues. The DNA of the CDR3 is TGTGCCAGCGGCCCTGACGGGATCTGGGGCAATGAGCAGTTCTTC. This encodes CASGPDGIWGNEQFF.

The genes are TRBV12-3 or TRBV12-4 and TRBJ1-5, with D unclear. This CDR3 comprises 13 residues. V lost 2 bases and J lost 6, with 8 bases in between. CDR3 coding DNA: TGTGCCAGCAGTTTATCGGAGGGTCAGCCCCAGCATTTT. This codes for CASSLSEGQPQHF.

This rearrangement joins TRBV5-6 to TRBJ2-7, with D perhaps TRBD2 (6 bases). Looked up from germline, CDR1 is SGHDT and CDR2 is YYEEEE. Trimming shortened V by 2 bases and J by 6 bases, and 18 bases separated the two germline ends. This CDR3 spans 15 amino acids. CDR3 amino acids: CASSFLGLLVSEQYF. The CDR3 coding sequence is TGTGCCAGCAGCTTCCTCGGACTACTGGTGAGCGAGCAGTACTTC.

J is TRBJ2-7 and V is TRBV6-2 or TRBV6-3; TRBD1 is a possible D gene (5 bases). V lost 4 bases to trimming and J lost 5 bases, with 6 bases between them. This CDR3 contains 11 residues. Germline-derived CDR1 and CDR2 are MNHEY and SVGEGT. CDR3 nucleotides: TGTGCCAGCAGTTGGGGCCACGAGCAGTACTTC. It translates to CASSWGHEQYF.

The V gene is TRBV5-4, the J gene TRBJ1-2; no definite D call. Germline V gene data show CDR1 as SGHNT and CDR2 as YYREEE (reference sequence). The CDR3 totals 15 residues. V lost 0 bases and J 14 bases, leaving 23 bases between the germline ends. The chain's CDR3 is CASSLASEGPHGRTF. The CDR3 nucleotides are TGTGCCAGCAGCTTGGCCTCGGAGGGCCCTCATGGGAGGACCTTC.

The V gene is TRBV4-2, the J gene TRBJ1-4; D is ambiguous. Trimming removed 4 bases at V and 0 bases at J, with 9 bases between. Germline V gene data show CDR1 as LGHNA and CDR2 as YNFKEQ. CDR3 length: 15 residues. CDR3 DNA sequence: TGTGCCAGCAGCCTTCAGGTCGCAACTAATGAAAAACTGTTTTTT. This gives the protein CASSLQVATNEKLFF.

This clone was counted a few times. This chain joins TRBV6-5 and TRBJ2-1; no clear D. Germline CDR1 MNHEY, CDR2 SVGAGI. Trimming shortened V by 10 bases and J by 8 bases, and 21 bases separated the two germline ends. This CDR3 is 14 amino acids long. The DNA of the CDR3 is TGTGCCACCTCCCCTACGTCTCTCGTCCATGAGCAGTTCTTC. As protein: CATSPTSLVHEQFF.

The chain combines TRBV28 with TRBJ1-2, with 10 bases lining up with TRBD1. The germline V gene encodes CDR1 MDHEN and CDR2 SYDVKM. The V segment lost 5 bases and the J segment 2 bases; nucleotides outside the gene matches: 2. CDR3 size: 14 residues. This chain's CDR3 is CASSPGQGNYGYTF. Written as DNA, the CDR3 is TGTGCCAGCAGTCCGGGACAGGGGAACTATGGCTACACCTTC.